This T cell receptor (beta chain) is from a study of post-analysis software for immune sequencing data. Whole-study context: Several disease courses (relapsing-remitting, secondary progressive and progressive-relapsing) of multiple sclerosis were included.

Study results and caveats: Significantly lower normalized Chao1 diversity was found in patients with multiple sclerosis relative to controls. Strong co-clustering by F measure linked samples that shared a preparation batch. Included in a set of roughly 5 TRBV segments more frequent in patients than controls were TRBV5-6, TRBV5-1 and TRBV20-1.

In regard to this clonotype: Its target is not known.

TCR beta libraries were prepared from cDNA with unique molecular identifiers. Input of about 0.9 to 10 million T cells yielded 450,000 to 550,000 cDNA molecules. Via MiXCR, TCRdb re-called the PCR reads, giving one row per CDR3 protein. The sample has about 680,000 distinct CDR3 sequences; 59% are singletons. This CDR3 contains 13 residues. Germline CDR1 is MNHEY and CDR2 is SVGEGT. The chain couples TRBV6-2 or TRBV6-3 to TRBJ2-1; tentative D call: TRBD2 (6 bases). Matching the DNA end better, TRBJ2-7 makes the J call doubtful. The sequencing input was blood. The clonotype originates from a girl aged 2 to 9 with multiple sclerosis. In nucleotides, the CDR3 is TGTGCCAGCAGTCCGGGGGTCTACAATGAGCAGTACTTC. It encodes CASSPGVYNEQYF.